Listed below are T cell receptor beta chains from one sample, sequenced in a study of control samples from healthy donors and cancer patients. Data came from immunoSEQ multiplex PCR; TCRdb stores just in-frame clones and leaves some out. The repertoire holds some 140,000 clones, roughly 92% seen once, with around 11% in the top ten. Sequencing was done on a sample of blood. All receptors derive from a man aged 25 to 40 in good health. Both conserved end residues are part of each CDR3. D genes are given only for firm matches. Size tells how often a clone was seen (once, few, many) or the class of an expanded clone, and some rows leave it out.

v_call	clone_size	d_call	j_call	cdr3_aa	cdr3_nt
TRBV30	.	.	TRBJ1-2	CAWSGIDRYGYTF	TGTGCCTGGAGTGGGATCGACAGGTATGGCTACACCTTC
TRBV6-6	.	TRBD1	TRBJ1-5	CASRTGTGKGNQPQHF	TGTGCCAGCAGGACCGGGACAGGGAAAGGCAATCAGCCCCAGCATTTT
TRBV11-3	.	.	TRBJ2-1	CASSPLAGASEQFF	TGTGCCAGCAGCCCCCTAGCAGGGGCAAGTGAGCAGTTCTTC
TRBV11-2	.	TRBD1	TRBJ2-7	CASSALDRGHEQYF	TGTGCCAGCAGCGCCCTGGACAGGGGCCACGAGCAGTACTTC
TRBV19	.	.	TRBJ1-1	CAAARELGNTEAFF	TGTGCCGCTGCCAGGGAATTGGGGAACACTGAAGCTTTCTTT
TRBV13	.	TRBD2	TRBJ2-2	CASSSIAGGNTGELFF	TGTGCCAGCAGCTCAATAGCGGGAGGGAACACCGGGGAGCTGTTTTTT
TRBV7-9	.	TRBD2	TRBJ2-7	CASSPRLAESSYEQYF	TGTGCCAGCAGCCCCCGTCTAGCGGAAAGCTCCTACGAGCAGTACTTC
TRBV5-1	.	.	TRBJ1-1	CASSLVAQTAGDTEAFF	TGCGCCAGCAGCTTGGTGGCACAAACAGCAGGGGACACTGAAGCTTTCTTT
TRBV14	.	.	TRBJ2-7	CASSQHNEQYF	TGTGCCAGCAGCCAACACAACGAGCAGTACTTC
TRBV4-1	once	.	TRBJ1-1	CASSRFRDTEAFF	TGCGCCAGCAGCCGTTTCAGGGACACTGAAGCTTTCTTT
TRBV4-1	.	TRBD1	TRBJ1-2	CASTLGQGLNYGYTF	TGCGCCAGCACGCTAGGACAGGGACTTAACTATGGCTACACCTTC
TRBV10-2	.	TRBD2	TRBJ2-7	CASSGTLAGEVEQYF	TGCGCCAGCAGTGGGACACTAGCGGGAGAGGTCGAGCAGTACTTC
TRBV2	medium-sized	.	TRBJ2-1	CASSEPLAPNNEQFF	TGTGCCAGCAGTGAACCCCTAGCGCCTAACAATGAGCAGTTCTTC
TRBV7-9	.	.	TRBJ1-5	CASSLNVNQPQHF	TGTGCCAGCAGCTTAAACGTCAATCAGCCCCAGCATTTT
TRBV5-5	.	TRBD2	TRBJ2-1	CASSNYPSGTANEQFF	TGTGCCAGCAGCAATTACCCAAGCGGGACTGCAAATGAGCAGTTCTTC
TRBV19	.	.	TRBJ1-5	CASTFGPLGQPQHF	TGTGCCAGTACCTTCGGACCTCTCGGGCAGCCCCAGCATTTT
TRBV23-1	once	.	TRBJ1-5	CAGRWDGHYSNQPQHF	TGCGCCGGCCGGTGGGACGGTCATTATAGCAATCAGCCCCAGCATTTT
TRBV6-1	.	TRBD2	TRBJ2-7	CASSEDWLAGATYEQYF	TGTGCCAGCAGTGAAGATTGGCTAGCGGGAGCTACCTACGAGCAGTACTTC
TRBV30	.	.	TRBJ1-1	CAWSVEGRDTEAFF	TGTGCCTGGAGTGTAGAAGGGCGGGATACTGAAGCTTTCTTT
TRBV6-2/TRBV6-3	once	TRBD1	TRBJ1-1	CASSPDRGRGTEAFF	TGTGCCAGCAGCCCGGACAGGGGGCGGGGCACTGAAGCTTTCTTT
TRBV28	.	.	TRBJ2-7	CASSLRDGIHEQYF	TGTGCCAGCAGTTTACGGGACGGTATCCACGAGCAGTACTTC
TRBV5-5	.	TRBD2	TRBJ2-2	CASSLTSLAGGGGELFF	TGTGCCAGCAGCTTGACTTCTCTGGCGGGAGGAGGCGGGGAGCTGTTTTTT
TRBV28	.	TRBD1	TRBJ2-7	CASRPRDRRVGEQYF	TGTGCCAGCAGGCCCCGGGACAGGCGCGTGGGCGAGCAGTACTTC
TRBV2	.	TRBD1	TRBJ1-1	CASSLIGQGKAFF	TGTGCCAGCTCGCTTATTGGACAGGGGAAAGCTTTCTTT
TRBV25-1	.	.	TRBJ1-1	CASTPTQNTEAFF	TGTGCCAGCACCCCGACCCAAAACACTGAAGCTTTCTTT
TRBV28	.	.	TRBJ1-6	CASSLFPGRGYSPLHF	TGTGCCAGCAGTTTATTCCCAGGGAGGGGATATTCACCCCTCCACTTT
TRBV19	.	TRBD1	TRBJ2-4	CASSWTGSKTKNIQYF	TGTGCCAGTAGTTGGACAGGGTCGAAGACCAAAAACATTCAGTACTTC
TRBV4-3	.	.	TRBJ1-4	CASSQDTGSGEKLFF	TGCGCCAGCAGCCAAGATACAGGGTCTGGTGAAAAACTGTTTTTT
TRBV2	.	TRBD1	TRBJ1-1	CASSGQGKHMNTEAFF	TGTGCCAGCAGTGGACAGGGGAAACACATGAACACTGAAGCTTTCTTT
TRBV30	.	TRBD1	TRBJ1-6	CAWTNRGRLNSPLHF	TGTGCCTGGACCAACAGGGGACGTCTAAATTCACCCCTCCACTTT
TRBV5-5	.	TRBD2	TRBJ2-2	CASRQRESGTGELFF	TGTGCCAGCAGGCAGCGGGAGTCGGGCACCGGGGAGCTGTTTTTT
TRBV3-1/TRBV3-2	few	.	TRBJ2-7	CASSSRMNEQYF	TGTGCCAGCAGCAGCAGGATGAACGAGCAGTACTTC
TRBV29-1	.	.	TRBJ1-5	CSVGSANQPQHF	TGCAGCGTTGGATCAGCCAATCAGCCCCAGCATTTT
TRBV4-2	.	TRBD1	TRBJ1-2	CASSQRDRGKDGYTF	TGTGCCAGCAGTCAGAGGGACAGGGGAAAAGATGGCTACACCTTC
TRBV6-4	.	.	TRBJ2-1	CASSPGSYNEQFF	TGTGCCAGCAGTCCGGGTTCTTACAATGAGCAGTTCTTC
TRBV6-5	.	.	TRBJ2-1	CASRTSGPSYNEQFF	TGTGCCAGCAGGACGAGCGGGCCCTCCTACAATGAGCAGTTCTTC
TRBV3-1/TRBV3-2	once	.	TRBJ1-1	CASSLGGGLTEAFF	TGTGCCAGCAGCCTAGGCGGGGGGCTCACTGAAGCTTTCTTT
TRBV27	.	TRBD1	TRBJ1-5	CASSYRGQNQPQHF	TGTGCCAGCAGTTATAGGGGACAGAATCAGCCCCAGCATTTT
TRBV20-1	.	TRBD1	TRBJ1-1	CSASRGQGPPGAFF	TGCAGTGCTAGTAGGGGACAGGGGCCCCCCGGAGCTTTCTTT
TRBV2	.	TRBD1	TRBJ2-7	CASSENRGVYEQYF	TGTGCCAGCAGTGAAAACAGGGGGGTATACGAGCAGTACTTC
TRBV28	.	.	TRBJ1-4	CASSNQGFIEKLFF	TGTGCCAGCAGCAACCAGGGTTTCATTGAAAAACTGTTTTTT
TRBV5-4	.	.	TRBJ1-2	CASSLTQGLPPTYNYGYTF	TGTGCCAGCAGCTTAACCCAGGGCCTCCCTCCAACTTATAACTATGGCTACACCTTC
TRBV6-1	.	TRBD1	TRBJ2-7	CASSDPSGGDYEQYF	TGTGCCAGCAGTGACCCCTCAGGGGGCGACTACGAGCAGTACTTC
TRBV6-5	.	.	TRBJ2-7	CASSKSLATIYEQYF	TGTGCCAGCAGTAAATCCTTAGCGACAATCTACGAGCAGTACTTC
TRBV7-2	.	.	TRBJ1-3	CASSLVGVMASGNTIYF	TGTGCCAGCAGCTTAGTGGGGGTAATGGCCTCTGGAAACACCATATATTTT
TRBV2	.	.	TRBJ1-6	CASSESRGSYNSPLHF	TGTGCCAGCAGTGAATCCAGGGGCTCCTATAATTCACCCCTCCACTTT
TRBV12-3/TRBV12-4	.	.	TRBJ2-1	CASSFMGTEQFF	TGTGCCAGCAGTTTTATGGGAACTGAGCAGTTCTTC
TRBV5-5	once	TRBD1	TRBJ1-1	CASNPVGRGRADTEAFF	TGTGCCAGCAACCCCGTGGGCAGGGGGCGTGCAGACACTGAAGCTTTCTTT
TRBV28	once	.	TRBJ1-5	CASTWGWSNQPQHF	TGTGCCAGCACGTGGGGCTGGAGCAATCAGCCCCAGCATTTT
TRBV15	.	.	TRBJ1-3	CATSSTTSGNTIYF	TGTGCCACCAGCAGTACCACCTCTGGAAACACCATATATTTT
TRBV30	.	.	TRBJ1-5	CAWSEQDRYQPQHF	TGTGCCTGGAGTGAACAGGACCGGTATCAGCCCCAGCATTTT
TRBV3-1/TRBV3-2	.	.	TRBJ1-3	CASSLYPGQWSTSSGNTIYF	TGTGCCAGCAGCCTGTACCCCGGACAGTGGTCTACAAGCTCTGGAAACACCATATATTTT
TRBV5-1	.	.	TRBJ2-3	CASSLELDTQYF	TGCGCCAGCAGCTTGGAGCTAGATACGCAGTATTTT
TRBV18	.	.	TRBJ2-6	CASSPSGPGANVLTF	TGTGCCAGCTCACCGTCAGGGCCTGGGGCCAACGTCCTGACTTTC